The 30 T cell receptor beta chains below come from one sample, sequenced in a study of blood T cell repertoires in COVID-19. Sequenced by immunoSEQ multiplex PCR; TCRdb stores in-frame clones only, minus some. The sample lists about 370,000 clones, 89% occurring once. Sequenced input: peripheral blood. The receptors stem from a woman aged 25-40 years with COVID-19, enrolled during active disease.

The V call is TRBV5-1, the J call TRBJ2-3; TRBD2 matches at 9 bases. CDR3 size: 16 residues. CDR1 is SGHRS, CDR2 YFSETQ, per germline. V lost 0 bases to trimming and J lost 4 bases; unmatched junction nucleotides: 6. CDR3: CASSLARAGGPDTQYF. CDR3 sequence (DNA): TGCGCCAGCAGCTTGGCCCGGGCGGGAGGGCCAGATACGCAGTATTTT. The full variable domain, completed using reference TRBV5-1 and TRBJ2-3, is KAGVTQTPRYLIKTRGQQVTLSCSPISGHRSVSWYQQTPGQGLQFLFEYFSETQRNKGNFPGRFSGRQFSNSRSEMNVSTLELGDSALYLCASSLARAGGPDTQYFGPGTRLTVL.

The V call is TRBV19, the J call TRBJ2-3; 8 positions agree with TRBD2. The CDR3 spans 14 residues. Trimming at V came to 7 bases and at J to 0 bases, leaving 3 bases not matched to a gene. CDR1 and CDR2 from the germline V gene are LNHDA and SQIVND (reference sequence). In DNA form, the CDR3 reads TGTGCCAGTACTAGCGGGCCTAGCACAGATACGCAGTATTTT. It specifies CASTSGPSTDTQYF.

This rearrangement joins TRBV7-9 to TRBJ1-1; TRBD1 matches 8 bases. Looked up from germline, CDR1 is SEHNR and CDR2 is FQNEAQ (reference sequence). The CDR3 consists of 16 residues. The V segment lost 5 bases and the J segment 0 bases; nucleotides outside the gene matches: 8. The CDR3 here is CASSPISTGVNTEAFF. Written as DNA, the CDR3 is TGTGCCAGCAGCCCCATCTCGACAGGGGTGAACACTGAAGCTTTCTTT.

This chain joins TRBV7-2 and TRBJ2-3, with 8 bases lining up with TRBD2. The CDR3 totals 16 residues. Losses at the gene ends were 4 bases for V and 0 bases for J; bases not matched to a gene: 6. Germline CDR1 is SGHTA and CDR2 is FQGNSA. DNA of the CDR3: TGTGCCAGCAGCTCAGTTAGCGGGGCAAGCACAGATACGCAGTATTTT. Amino acid sequence: CASSSVSGASTDTQYF.

This sequence joins TRBV21-1 and TRBJ1-2; TRBD1 reflects the table's D call only, with no check against the DNA. TRBV21-1 is labeled a pseudogene. The CDR3 is 18 amino acids. CDR3 region: CASSKGTHNGTGGGGYTF. DNA of the CDR3: TGTGCCAGCAGCAAAGGCACCCATAACGGGACAGGGGGCGGGGGCTACACCTTC.

The chain has TRBV3-1 (or the pseudogene TRBV3-2) and TRBJ1-5; D perhaps matches TRBD1 (6 bases). CDR3 length: 15 amino acids. The germline V gene has CDR1 LGHDT and CDR2 YNNKEL (reference sequence). V was pared by 1 base and J by 7 bases, with 14 bases between. CDR3 region: CASSQGVDRSQPQHF. The CDR3 DNA is TGTGCCAGCAGCCAAGGAGTAGACAGGAGCCAGCCCCAGCATTTT.

The rearrangement links TRBV20-1 to TRBJ1-5; possibly TRBD1 for D (6 bases). Germline V lookup: CDR1 DFQATT, CDR2 SNEGSKA (reference sequence). V was shortened by 3 bases and J by 8 bases, with 14 bases between the two germline ends. The CDR3 loop spans 13 amino acids. The CDR3 DNA follows: TGCAGTGCTAGTCCGGGGGGCGCAGAGCCCCAGCATTTT. Translated, it gives CSASPGGAEPQHF.

The CDR3 DNA is TGTGCCAGCAGCTTAGAGCCTAGCGGGGGGAAAAATGAGCAGTTCTTC. Its protein product is CASSLEPSGGKNEQFF. The gene calls are TRBV7-6 and TRBJ2-1; 11 positions agree with TRBD2. The germline gives CDR1 SGHVS, CDR2 FNYEAQ. V lost 1 base, J lost 7 bases, and 6 bases stayed unmatched. This CDR3 spans 16 amino acids. Looking up the rest from reference TRBV7-6 and TRBJ2-1 gives the full variable domain: GAGVSQSPRYKVTKRGQDVALRCDPISGHVSLYWYRQALGQGPEFLTYFNYEAQQDKSGLPNDRFSAERPEGSISTLTIQRTEQRDSAMYRCASSLEPSGGKNEQFFGPGTRLTVL.

This CDR3 is CASSDPWDNSYEQYF. The CDR3 coding sequence is TGTGCCAGCAGTGATCCTTGGGACAACTCCTACGAGCAGTACTTC. This chain connects TRBV6-1 to TRBJ2-7; maybe TRBD1 (6 bases). The CDR3 has 15 amino acids. Trimming pared 3 bases from V and 0 bases from J, leaving 12 bases between. Germline V gene sequence: CDR1 MNHNS, CDR2 SASEGT.

The chain employs TRBV7-6 and TRBJ2-7; the D gene is possibly TRBD1 (5 bases). The ends were cut back, 2 bases at V and 11 bases at J, with 13 bases in the middle. Germline V gives CDR1 SGHVS, CDR2 FNYEAQ. The CDR3 loop spans 12 amino acids. CDR3 sequence: CASSLRQGCEYV. The CDR3 DNA is TGTGCCAGCAGCTTAAGGCAGGGATGTGAGTACGTC.

In its sample, this clone was seen many times. The rearrangement joins TRBV10-1 to TRBJ2-7, with unresolved D. V lost 3 bases, J lost 5 bases, and 5 bases lay in between. The CDR3 covers 11 residues. The germline V gene encodes CDR1 WNHNN and CDR2 SYGVQD (reference sequence). CDR3 in amino acids: CASSDGHEQYF. The CDR3 DNA reads as TGCGCCAGCAGTGATGGCCACGAGCAGTACTTC.

V usage is TRBV19 and J usage is TRBJ2-1, with 13 positions matching TRBD2. V shed 5 bases, J shed 7 bases, and the junction held 14 bases outside the gene matches. This CDR3 has 18 residues. CDR1 and CDR2 from the germline V gene are LNHDA and SQIVND (reference sequence). The CDR3 reads CASSPQGGLAGAGNEQFF. CDR3 in DNA: TGTGCCAGTAGTCCCCAAGGAGGACTAGCGGGGGCCGGGAATGAGCAGTTCTTC.

This chain links TRBV19 with TRBJ1-4; 8 positions agree with TRBD1. V lost 5 bases to trimming and J lost 0 bases; unmatched junction nucleotides: 5. Germline loops: CDR1 LNHDA, CDR2 SQIVND (reference sequence). CDR3 length: 16 amino acids. The CDR3 reads CASSPLQGATNEKLFF. The CDR3 DNA reads TGTGCCAGTAGTCCTTTACAGGGGGCAACTAATGAAAAACTGTTTTTT.

The chain uses TRBV11-2 and TRBJ2-7; TRBD1 matches at 7 bases. The CDR3 loop spans 13 amino acids. Unmatched junction bases numbered 7, after V lost 6 bases and J lost 5 bases. CDR1 is SGHAT, CDR2 FQNNGV, per germline. DNA of the CDR3: TGTGCCAGCAGAGGGGACAGAAAACACGAGCAGTACGTC. Protein sequence: CASRGDRKHEQYV.

The chain couples TRBV9 to TRBJ1-2; D remains unclear. CDR1 and CDR2 (germline): SGDLS, YYNGEE. The CDR3 spans 13 residues. Trimming removed 1 base from V and 6 bases from J, with 10 bases in between. CDR3 sequence reads: CASSVPGSDGYTF. Here the CDR3 DNA reads TGTGCCAGCAGCGTACCGGGGTCGGATGGCTACACCTTC.

V and J are TRBV27 and TRBJ1-2; D remains ambiguous. Germline CDR1 is MNHEY and CDR2 is SMNVEV (reference sequence). V lost 0 bases and J lost 4, with 12 bases in between. The CDR3 runs to 15 residues. CDR3 sequence: CASSLSAGGGYGYTF. In nucleotides, the CDR3 is TGTGCCAGCAGTTTATCAGCGGGCGGTGGCTATGGCTACACCTTC.

In this sample, this clone turned up many times. The rearrangement uses TRBV14 and TRBJ1-6; perhaps TRBD1 as D (5 bases). This CDR3 contains 14 residues. Germline V lookup: CDR1 SGHDN, CDR2 FVKESK. V was clipped by 1 base and J by 7 bases, with 8 bases between them. For the CDR3, the DNA is TGTGCCAGCAGCCAAGCAGGGATGAATTCACCCCTCCACTTT. Protein sequence: CASSQAGMNSPLHF. Complete variable domain (other parts from reference TRBV14 and TRBJ1-6): EAGVTQFPSHSVIEKGQTVTLRCDPISGHDNLYWYRRVMGKEIKFLLHFVKESKQDESGMPNNRFLAERTGGTYSTLKVQPAELEDSGVYFCASSQAGMNSPLHFGNGTRLTVT.

V gene TRBV19 combines with J gene TRBJ2-7; possibly TRBD2 for D (6 bases). This CDR3 is built from 14 residues. The V and J ends lost 3 bases and 3 bases respectively, with 12 bases between them. The germline CDR1 and CDR2 sequences are LNHDA and SQIVND (reference sequence). The CDR3 nucleotides are TGTGCCAGTAGTATGGTGGGGGGAGACTACGAGCAGTACTTC. Amino acids: CASSMVGGDYEQYF.

The chain has TRBV18 and TRBJ2-7; D is perhaps TRBD2 (7 bases). Trimming pared 0 bases from V and 3 bases from J, leaving 18 bases between. The germline gives CDR1 KGHSH, CDR2 LQKENI. This CDR3 region has 17 residues. The CDR3 bases are TGTGCCAGCTCACCACCCGCCGGTGGGAGGGGGGACTACGAGCAGTACTTC. Amino acids: CASSPPAGGRGDYEQYF. Supplemented by reference TRBV18 and TRBJ2-7, the full variable domain reads NAGVMQNPRHLVRRRGQEARLRCSPMKGHSHVYWYRQLPEEGLKFMVYLQKENIIDESGMPKERFSAEFPKEGPSILRIQQVVRGDSAAYFCASSPPAGGRGDYEQYFGPGTRLTVT.

The CDR3 nucleotides are TGCGCCAGCAGTGTAGACGGTTGGGGAGATGAGCAGTTCTTC. Encoded protein: CASSVDGWGDEQFF. V and J are TRBV10-1 and TRBJ2-1; maybe TRBD2 (5 bases). Trimming left V 4 bases short and J 8 bases short, with 15 bases between. The CDR3 loop spans 14 amino acids. The V gene's germline CDR1 is WNHNN and CDR2 SYGVQD (reference sequence).

This chain connects TRBV19 to TRBJ2-3; a possible D gene is TRBD2 (6 bases). Germline V CDR1 and CDR2: LNHDA, SQIVND (reference sequence). V shed 4 bases and J shed 4 bases, with 12 bases lying between them. This CDR3 has 14 amino acids. The CDR3 DNA reads TGTGCCAGTAGTAGCGTAGCGGTCTCAGATACGCAGTATTTT. Protein sequence: CASSSVAVSDTQYF.

The V call is TRBV25-1, the J call TRBJ1-3; D possibly corresponds to TRBD1 (5 bases). Germline V CDR1 and CDR2: MGHDK, SYGVNS. With 5 bases removed from V and 0 bases from J, the gap between germline ends came to 17 bases. There are 17 residues in the CDR3. CDR3: CASSPYGGSYSGNTIYF. CDR3 coding DNA: TGTGCCAGCAGTCCCTACGGGGGTTCTTACTCTGGAAACACCATATATTTT.

The chain employs TRBV15 and TRBJ1-5, with D possibly being TRBD1 (5 bases). Per germline, CDR1 LNHNV and CDR2 YYDKDF (reference sequence). The CDR3 has 14 residues. Trimming took off 0 bases at V and 4 bases at J, with 7 bases between the two ends. This CDR3 is CATSRDRGNQPQHF. The CDR3 nucleotides read TGTGCCACCAGCAGAGATCGGGGGAATCAGCCCCAGCATTTT. Supplemented by reference TRBV15 and TRBJ1-5, the full variable domain reads DAMVIQNPRYQVTQFGKPVTLSCSQTLNHNVMYWYQQKSSQAPKLLFHYYDKDFNNEADTPDNFQSRRPNTSFCFLDIRSPGLGDTAMYLCATSRDRGNQPQHFGDGTRLSIL.

V gene TRBV7-8 combines with J gene TRBJ1-5, with TRBD1 as a possible D gene (6 bases). Deletions cut 2 bases from V and 6 bases from J, with 14 bases between. The CDR3 covers 15 residues. Germline loops: CDR1 SGHVS, CDR2 FQNEAQ. The CDR3, as DNA: TGTGCCAGCAGCTTATGGCAGGGAGGGGGTCAGCCCCAGCATTTT. The encoded protein is CASSLWQGGGQPQHF.

The sample holds one count of this clone. The rearrangement links TRBV5-1 to TRBJ1-5; D is uncertain. Trimming stripped 0 bases from V and 4 bases from J, with 11 bases between. Per the germline V gene, CDR1 is SGHRS and CDR2 is YFSETQ. The length of the CDR3 is 15 residues. The CDR3 protein is CASSLEPTGNQPQHF. Here the CDR3 DNA reads TGCGCCAGCAGCTTGGAACCGACGGGGAATCAGCCCCAGCATTTT. Full variable domain (remainder filled in from reference TRBV5-1 and TRBJ1-5): KAGVTQTPRYLIKTRGQQVTLSCSPISGHRSVSWYQQTPGQGLQFLFEYFSETQRNKGNFPGRFSGRQFSNSRSEMNVSTLELGDSALYLCASSLEPTGNQPQHFGDGTRLSIL.

This chain uses TRBV7-2 with TRBJ2-3; TRBD2 matches 9 bases. Trimming at V came to 1 base and at J to 0 bases, leaving 2 bases not matched to a gene. Germline CDR1 and CDR2: SGHTA and FQGNSA. CDR3 length: 16 amino acids. This chain's CDR3 is CASSLEAGGSTDTQYF. The CDR3 coding sequence is TGTGCCAGCAGCTTAGAGGCGGGAGGGAGCACAGATACGCAGTATTTT. Using reference TRBV7-2 and TRBJ2-3 for the parts outside the CDR3, the full variable domain is GAGVSQSPSNKVTEKGKDVELRCDPISGHTALYWYRQSLGQGLEFLIYFQGNSAPDKSGLPSDRFSAERTGGSVSTLTIQRTQQEDSAVYLCASSLEAGGSTDTQYFGPGTRLTVL.

The rearrangement links TRBV7-2 to TRBJ2-2; D ambiguous. Germline loops: CDR1 SGHTA, CDR2 FQGNSA. The V gene lost 7 bases and the J gene lost 0 bases, with 12 bases spanning the gap. The CDR3 contains 15 residues. This CDR3 reads CASNMGIANTGELFF. Written as DNA, the CDR3 is TGTGCCAGCAACATGGGCATCGCGAACACCGGGGAGCTGTTTTTT. Filled out from reference TRBV7-2 and TRBJ2-2, the complete variable domain reads GAGVSQSPSNKVTEKGKDVELRCDPISGHTALYWYRQSLGQGLEFLIYFQGNSAPDKSGLPSDRFSAERTGGSVSTLTIQRTQQEDSAVYLCASNMGIANTGELFFGEGSRLTVL.

This rearrangement joins TRBV7-9 to TRBJ1-1; tentatively, D is TRBD1 (5 bases). The V end lost 5 bases, the J end lost 9 bases, and 13 bases lay between the germline ends. The CDR3 has 12 residues. Germline-derived CDR1 and CDR2 are SEHNR and FQNEAQ (reference sequence). The CDR3 DNA sequence: TGTGCCAGCAGCGCAGGAGGGGACCAAGCTTTCTTT. As protein: CASSAGGDQAFF.

The chain uses TRBV19 and TRBJ1-3; a weak D match, TRBD1 (6 bases). Trimming took 10 bases from V and 2 from J, leaving 18 bases between them. The CDR3 has 15 residues. The germline V gene has CDR1 LNHDA and CDR2 SQIVND (reference sequence). The CDR3 region is CATQEQHRAGNTIYF. In DNA, the CDR3 is TGTGCCACCCAAGAACAACACAGGGCTGGAAACACCATATATTTT.

V usage is TRBV4-2 and J usage is TRBJ1-3, with D unresolved. The CDR3 has 14 residues. Germline-derived CDR1 and CDR2 are LGHNA and YNFKEQ. With 3 bases removed from V and 4 bases from J, the gap between germline ends came to 10 bases. The CDR3 reads CASSQTTWGNTIYF. The CDR3 DNA follows: TGTGCCAGCAGCCAGACAACCTGGGGAAACACCATATATTTT.